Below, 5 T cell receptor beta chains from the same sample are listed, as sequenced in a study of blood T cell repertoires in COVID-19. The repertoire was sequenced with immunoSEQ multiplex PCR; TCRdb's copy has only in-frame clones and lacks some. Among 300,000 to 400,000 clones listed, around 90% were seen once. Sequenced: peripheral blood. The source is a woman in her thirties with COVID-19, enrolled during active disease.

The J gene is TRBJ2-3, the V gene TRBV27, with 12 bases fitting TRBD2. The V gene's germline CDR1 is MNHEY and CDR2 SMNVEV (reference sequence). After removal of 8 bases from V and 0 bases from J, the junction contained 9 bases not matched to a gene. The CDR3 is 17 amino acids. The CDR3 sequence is CASGELGLAGSTDTQYF. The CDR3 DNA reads TGTGCCAGCGGGGAACTCGGACTAGCGGGGAGCACAGATACGCAGTATTTT.

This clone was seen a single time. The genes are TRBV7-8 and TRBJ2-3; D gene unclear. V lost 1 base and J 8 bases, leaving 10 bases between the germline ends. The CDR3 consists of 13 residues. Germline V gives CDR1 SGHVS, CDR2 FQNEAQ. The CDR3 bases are TGTGCCAGCAGCTTAGATGGCTTTGGTACGCAGTATTTT. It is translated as CASSLDGFGTQYF. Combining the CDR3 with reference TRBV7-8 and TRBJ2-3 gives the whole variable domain GAGVSQSPRYKVAKRGQDVALRCDPISGHVSLFWYQQALGQGPEFLTYFQNEAQLDKSGLPSDRFFAERPEGSVSTLKIQRTQQEDSAVYLCASSLDGFGTQYFGPGTRLTVL.

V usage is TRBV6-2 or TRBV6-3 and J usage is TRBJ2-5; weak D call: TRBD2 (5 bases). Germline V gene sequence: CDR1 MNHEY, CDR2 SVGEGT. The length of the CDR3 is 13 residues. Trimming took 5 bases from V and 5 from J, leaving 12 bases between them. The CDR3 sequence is CASSAVDWETQYF. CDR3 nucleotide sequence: TGTGCCAGCAGTGCCGTGGACTGGGAGACCCAGTACTTC.

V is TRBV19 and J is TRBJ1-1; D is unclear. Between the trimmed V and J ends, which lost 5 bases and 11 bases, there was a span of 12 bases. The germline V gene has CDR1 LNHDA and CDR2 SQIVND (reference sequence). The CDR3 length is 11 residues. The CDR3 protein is CASSRAFAAFF. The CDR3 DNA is TGTGCCAGTAGTCGAGCCTTTGCTGCTTTCTTT.

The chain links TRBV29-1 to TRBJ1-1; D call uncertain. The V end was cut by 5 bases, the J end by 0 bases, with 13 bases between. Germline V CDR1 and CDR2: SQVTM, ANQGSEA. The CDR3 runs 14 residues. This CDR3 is CSVRSDVVNTEAFF. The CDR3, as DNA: TGCAGCGTTCGATCAGATGTGGTGAACACTGAAGCTTTCTTT.